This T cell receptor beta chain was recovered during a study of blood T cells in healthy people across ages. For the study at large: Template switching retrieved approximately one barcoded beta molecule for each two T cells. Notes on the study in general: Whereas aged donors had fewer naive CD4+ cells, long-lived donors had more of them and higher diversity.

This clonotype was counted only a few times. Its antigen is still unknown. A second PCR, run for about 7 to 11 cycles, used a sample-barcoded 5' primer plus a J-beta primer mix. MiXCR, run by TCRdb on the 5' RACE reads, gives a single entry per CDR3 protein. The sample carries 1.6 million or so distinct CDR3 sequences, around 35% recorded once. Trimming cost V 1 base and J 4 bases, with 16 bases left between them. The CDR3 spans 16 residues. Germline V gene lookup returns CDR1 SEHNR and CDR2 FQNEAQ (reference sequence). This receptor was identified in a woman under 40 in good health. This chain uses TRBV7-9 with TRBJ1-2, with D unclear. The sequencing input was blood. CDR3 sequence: CASSLEPRTRAYGYTF. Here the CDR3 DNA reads TGTGCCAGCAGCTTAGAGCCTCGGACCCGGGCCTATGGCTACACCTTC.